This T cell receptor (beta chain) is drawn from a study of T cell responses to AZD1222 COVID-19 vaccine (dated by TCRdb to the early 2020s). About the full investigation: AZD1222 recipients whose second dose came at about 4 weeks and those whose second dose came at about 12 weeks were combined into one group, since spike-specific TCR depth and breadth did not differ between the two schedules. Trial participants were enrolled by age into subgroups of 18-55, 56-69 and 70-plus years, and 148, 28 and 57 TCR-sequenced participants, respectively, were included in these subgroups. A total of around 240 trial participants underwent TCR sequencing, of whom approximately 200 had received two doses of AZD1222 and around 25 had received two doses of the MenACWY control vaccine. Summary of the overall study and its limitations: Reportedly, close to half of the unique spike-specific TCRs recognized epitopes lying outside the regions that are mutated in the B.1.351 and B.1.1.7 variants. In the small 56-69-year group, the increase in depth fell short of significance, most likely because of low power. Conclusions about previously exposed vaccinees are limited because only a handful of AZD1222 recipients were SARS-CoV-2 seropositive at baseline. Because no day 14 peak-response samples were available, repertoires were characterized only after the peak T cell response. Spike-specific TCR breadth and depth rose significantly after two AZD1222 doses compared with day 0 and with MenACWY recipients. CD4 TCRs associated with the vaccine covered the entire spike protein, and the dominant responses were in regions 160-218 and 743-854. Participants were mostly white British and included more females than males, and it was suggested by the authors that clonal diversity may have been underestimated.

This specimen's time point label, interpreted: baseline before first vaccination. Vaccinee samples came from UK trials COV001 and COV002, including a single-blind randomized controlled phase 2/3 trial of AZD1222 (ChAdOx1 nCoV-19) in healthy adults. For TCRbeta chain sequencing, PBMC samples from trial participants were taken at day 0 and at day 28 after the second dose. The CDR3 regions of human TCRbeta chains were analyzed by immunosequencing. Per the original workflow: Repertoire TCRs were matched against a reference library of SARS-CoV-2-specific TCRs generated with the MIRA antigen-specificity platform. Breadth meant the fraction of unique TCRs that were SARS-CoV-2-associated, whereas depth meant the fraction of total T cells that were SARS-CoV-2-associated. Using the MIRA data, every spike-specific TCR was mapped to the spike region that the TCR reacted to and assigned to either a CD4 or a CD8 class. Log10-transformed breadth and depth values were compared by one-way ANOVA with Sidak's multiple comparisons tests. Here the immuneACCESS table is served through TCRdb, limited to in-frame sequences with V and J called. Missing clones are a known gap in these copies; in checked studies unresolved V genes cover under half, and the rest lacks a known reason. V, J and clone size are those of that table, while D and trimming were read from the DNA. Here the sample has approximately 150,000 clones; around 90% occur a single time. The biggest ten clones account for around 1.8% of the sample.

Details on this clone: It has no known antigen specificity. No base quality information exists; no much larger clone differs at one position.

V is shortened by 5 bases, J by 5 bases, and the region joining them spans 17 bases. From its cysteine to its phenylalanine, the CDR3 spans 14 amino acids. CDR3 DNA is the only sequence kept; it has 42 bases, read in frame from the first base. Via the germline V gene, CDR1 is SGDLS and CDR2 YYNGEE. The sequence was obtained from an adult in good health. The chain is encoded by TRBV9 joined to TRBJ2-7, with the identity of the D gene unclear. This specimen was peripheral blood, taken on day 0 of AZD1222 vaccination. The CDR3 sequence is CASSRQGAFNEQYF. In nucleotide form, the sequence is TGTGCCAGCAGTAGACAAGGTGCTTTTAACGAGCAGTACTTC.